The 7 T cell receptor beta chains given below trace back to one sample, sequenced in a study of blood T cell repertoires in COVID-19 (dated by TCRdb to 2018 to 2021). The receptor library was made with the immunoSEQ multiplex PCR assay. This is the immuneACCESS table as TCRdb keeps it, with only in-frame sequences that have V and J called. A part of the clones is gone; compared with another copy, unresolved V genes explain less than half, and the rest is unexplained. The sample data list roughly 440,000 clones, and around 89% of these were observed just once. The ten top clones hold 10% to 15% of the sample. Source material: peripheral blood. These receptors all come from a woman aged 45-65 years with COVID-19, enrolled during active disease.

The rearrangement joins TRBV2 to TRBJ1-1; D not certain. This CDR3 comprises 15 residues. V gave up 5 bases and J gave up 4 bases, with 17 bases separating them. The germline CDR1 and CDR2 sequences are SNHLY and FYNNEI. The CDR3 reads CASSSPGVFGTEAFF. Here the CDR3 DNA reads TGTGCCAGCAGTTCCCCCGGGGTCTTTGGCACTGAAGCTTTCTTT.

V usage is TRBV7-9 and J usage is TRBJ1-1; the D gene is possibly TRBD1 (6 bases). CDR3 length: 11 amino acids. Germline V gives CDR1 SEHNR, CDR2 FQNEAQ (reference sequence). V lost 5 bases to trimming and J lost 8 bases, with 9 bases between them. The CDR3 DNA sequence: TGTGCCAGCAGCCCCGGACAGGAAGCTTTCTTT. Its protein is CASSPGQEAFF. Based on the CDR3 plus reference TRBV7-9 and TRBJ1-1, the full variable domain is DTGVSQNPRHKITKRGQNVTFRCDPISEHNRLYWYRQTLGQGPEFLTYFQNEAQLEKSRLLSDRFSAERPKGSFSTLEIQRTEQGDSAMYLCASSPGQEAFFGQGTRLTVV.

This clone occurred once. The chain links TRBV9 to TRBJ2-2, with D tentatively TRBD2 (5 bases). V lost 4 bases and J 8 bases, leaving 15 bases between the germline ends. The CDR3 has 14 residues. In germline, CDR1 is SGDLS, CDR2 YYNGEE. CDR3 in DNA: TGTGCCAGCAGCCTCAGTTGGGGAGTTGGGGAGCTGTTTTTT. Amino acids: CASSLSWGVGELFF.

V is TRBV28 and J is TRBJ2-7; TRBD1 matches 7 bases. The CDR3 has 15 residues. Germline V gives CDR1 MDHEN, CDR2 SYDVKM. Unmatched junction bases numbered 6, after V lost 2 bases and J lost 2 bases. CDR3 in amino acids: CASSLIPQGAYEQYF. In DNA form, the CDR3 reads TGTGCCAGCAGTTTAATTCCCCAGGGGGCCTACGAGCAGTACTTC. Full variable domain (missing parts from reference TRBV28 and TRBJ2-7): DVKVTQSSRYLVKRTGEKVFLECVQDMDHENMFWYRQDPGLGLRLIYFSYDVKMKEKGDIPEGYSVSREKKERFSLILESASTNQTSMYLCASSLIPQGAYEQYFGPGTRLTVT.

This clone was counted a single time. The CDR3 region is CASSYGTLGSYEQYF. CDR3 nucleotides: TGTGCCAGCAGTTATGGGACATTAGGCTCCTACGAGCAGTACTTC. The J gene is TRBJ2-7, the V gene TRBV28, with D perhaps matching TRBD1 (6 bases). CDR1 is MDHEN and CDR2 is SYDVKM in the germline V gene. The CDR3 has 15 amino acids. V was shortened by 4 bases and J by 0 bases, with 13 bases between the two germline ends.

J is TRBJ1-1 and V is TRBV6-6, with D perhaps TRBD1 (6 bases). Germline V CDR1 and CDR2: MNHNY, SVGAGI (reference sequence). The CDR3 loop spans 11 amino acids. Trimming pared 5 bases from V and 12 bases from J, leaving 13 bases between. The CDR3 protein is CASSPGTKPFF. The CDR3, as DNA: TGTGCCAGCAGTCCCGGGACAAAACCTTTCTTT.

The gene calls are TRBV24-1 and TRBJ1-5, with 10 positions matching TRBD1. The junction had 12 bases not matched to a gene; V was cut back by 0 bases and J by 5 bases. CDR3 length equals 19 residues. Germline loops: CDR1 KGHDR, CDR2 SFDVKD. In DNA form, the CDR3 reads TGTGCCACCAGTGATTTGTTCTCTAGGGACAGGGGCCCCGATCAGCCCCAGCATTTT. Translating gives CATSDLFSRDRGPDQPQHF.